This T cell receptor beta chain was obtained from a study of blood T cell repertoires in COVID-19. TCRdb keeps only in-frame clones here, not all; method: immunoSEQ multiplex PCR. The sample records 85,000 to 95,000 clones, 70% to 90% being singletons. The TCR sequence derives from a woman over 75 with acute or convalescent COVID-19. The sequencing sample was made of peripheral blood.

This CDR3 reads CSARTGGPEAFF. CDR3 sequence (DNA): TGCAGCGCACGTACAGGGGGCCCTGAAGCTTTCTTT. V usage is TRBV29-1 and J usage is TRBJ1-1; 9 bases agree with TRBD1. CDR3 length equals 12 residues. Unmatched junction bases numbered 6, after V lost 7 bases and J lost 6 bases. Germline-derived CDR1 and CDR2 are SQVTM and ANQGSEA.